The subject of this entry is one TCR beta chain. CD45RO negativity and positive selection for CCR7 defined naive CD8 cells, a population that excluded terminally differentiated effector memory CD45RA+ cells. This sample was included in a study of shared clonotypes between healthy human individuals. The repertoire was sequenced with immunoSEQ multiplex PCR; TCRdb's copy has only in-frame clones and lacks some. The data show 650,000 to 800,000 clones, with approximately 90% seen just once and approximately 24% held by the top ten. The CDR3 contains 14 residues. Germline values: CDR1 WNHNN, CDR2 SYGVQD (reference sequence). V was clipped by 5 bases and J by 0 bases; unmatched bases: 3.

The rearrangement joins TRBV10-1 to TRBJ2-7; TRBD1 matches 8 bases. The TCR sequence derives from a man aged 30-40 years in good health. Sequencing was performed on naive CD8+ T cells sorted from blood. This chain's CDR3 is CASSSDRDSYEQYF. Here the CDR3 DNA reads TGCGCCAGCAGTTCGGACAGGGACTCCTACGAGCAGTACTTC.